These T cell receptor beta chains were read from a single sample in a study of T-cell reconstitution after alpha-beta-depleted transplantation in children. One entry per CDR3 protein results from TCRdb running MiXCR on the PCR reads. This table has roughly 790,000 distinct CDR3 sequences, approximately 15% appearing once. Sequenced material: PBMCs, mostly from graft donor cells, taken 360 days after TCRalphabeta/CD19-depleted stem cell transplant. The receptor source for this set is a male patient between 10 and 17 years old who had a stem cell transplant for acute lymphoblastic leukemia, so the T cells may come from the graft donor. CDR3s include the opening cysteine and the closing phenylalanine or tryptophan. Fields, in order: clone size, D gene, CDR3 length, J gene, V gene, CDR3 protein, CDR3 DNA. The D gene is left open where the match is weak. The size entry is marked missing in some rows and otherwise reads once, few, many or a size class.

.	.	12	TRBJ2-1	TRBV20-1	CSAVGRHNEQFF	TGCAGTGCCGTCGGACGACACAATGAGCAGTTCTTC
.	TRBD2	15	TRBJ2-7	TRBV7-9	CASSFGGSGADEQYF	TGTGCCAGCAGCTTCGGCGGGAGTGGTGCCGACGAGCAGTACTTC
few	.	15	TRBJ1-3	TRBV18	CASSPWGSSGNTIYF	TGTGCCAGCTCACCGTGGGGCAGTTCGGGAAACACCATATATTTT
.	.	14	TRBJ2-7	TRBV27	CASSLRGSAHEQYF	TGTGCCAGCAGTTTAAGGGGGAGTGCCCACGAGCAGTACTTC
.	.	15	TRBJ2-5	TRBV15	CATSRDQGGQETQYF	TGTGCCACCAGCAGAGATCAGGGGGGACAAGAGACCCAGTACTTC
.	.	14	TRBJ1-2	TRBV12-3/TRBV12-4	CASSLRSGLYGYTF	TGTGCCAGCAGTTTAAGAAGTGGCCTCTATGGCTACACCTTC
many	.	14	TRBJ2-5	TRBV11-2	CASSLGTIQETQYF	TGTGCCAGCAGCTTAGGGACAATTCAAGAGACCCAGTACTTC
.	TRBD1	14	TRBJ1-5	TRBV9	CASSPGTGLQPQHF	TGTGCCAGCAGCCCCGGGACAGGGCTGCAGCCCCAGCATTTT
few	.	15	TRBJ1-3	TRBV7-8	CASNTGSISGNTIYF	TGTGCCAGCAATACAGGCTCGATTTCAGGAAACACCATATATTTT
few	TRBD2	15	TRBJ2-5	TRBV4-1	CASSQTSGDWETQYF	TGCGCCAGCAGCCAGACTAGCGGGGACTGGGAGACCCAGTACTTC
many	.	12	TRBJ2-3	TRBV10-3	CATGGGPDTQYF	TGTGCCACAGGGGGGGGGCCAGATACGCAGTATTTT
.	.	15	TRBJ1-1	TRBV11-1	CSSSLAGKLNTEAFF	TGTTCCAGCAGCTTGGCAGGGAAGCTGAACACTGAAGCTTTCTTT
few	TRBD2	16	TRBJ2-3	TRBV4-1	CASSQLSGRFTDTQYF	TGCGCCAGCAGCCAACTTAGCGGGAGGTTTACAGATACGCAGTATTTT
few	.	15	TRBJ2-6	TRBV7-2	CASSLGATGANVLTF	TGTGCCAGCAGCTTAGGGGCCACTGGGGCCAACGTCCTGACTTTC
few	.	14	TRBJ2-7	TRBV12-3/TRBV12-4	CASSATRGPDEQYF	TGTGCCAGCAGTGCCACCAGGGGTCCGGACGAGCAGTACTTC
few	.	11	TRBJ2-1	TRBV10-2	CASSDGSSPFF	TGCGCCAGCAGTGACGGGAGTTCTCCGTTCTTC
few	.	19	TRBJ1-2	TRBV29-1	CSVESRPPDKRGGNYGYTF	TGCAGCGTTGAATCCCGTCCCCCAGACAAGCGGGGTGGTAACTATGGCTACACCTTC
.	TRBD2	17	TRBJ2-7	TRBV7-9	CASSSGTSGRSSYEQYF	TGTGCCAGCAGCTCTGGGACTAGCGGGAGGTCGTCCTACGAGCAGTACTTC
.	TRBD1	17	TRBJ2-5	TRBV12-5	CASGLGQGQPGMETQYF	TGTGCTAGTGGTTTGGGACAGGGACAACCCGGGATGGAGACCCAGTACTTC
.	TRBD2	16	TRBJ2-2	TRBV5-1	CASSDHSSGLTGELFF	TGCGCCAGCAGTGACCATTCTAGCGGGCTCACCGGGGAGCTGTTTTTT
few	TRBD1	13	TRBJ2-2	TRBV6-4	CASSSQGERELFF	TGTGCCAGCAGTTCACAGGGGGAACGGGAGCTGTTTTTT
many	TRBD2	14	TRBJ2-1	TRBV29-1	CSVERELGYNEQFF	TGCAGCGTCGAGCGGGAGTTGGGTTACAATGAGCAGTTCTTC
many	TRBD1	14	TRBJ2-7	TRBV5-1	CASSGTGNPYEQYF	TGCGCCAGCAGCGGGACAGGGAATCCCTACGAGCAGTACTTC
once	.	15	TRBJ2-5	TRBV7-3	CASSTQVARGETQYF	TGTGCCAGCAGCACTCAGGTGGCCCGGGGGGAGACCCAGTACTTC
.	.	16	TRBJ2-3	TRBV9	CASSVRARGEADTQYF	TGTGCCAGCAGCGTTCGAGCGCGGGGTGAAGCAGATACGCAGTATTTT
.	TRBD1	14	TRBJ2-7	TRBV20-1	CSAARDRASYEQYF	TGCAGTGCGGCCCGGGACAGGGCTTCCTACGAGCAGTACTTC
.	.	12	TRBJ2-4	TRBV7-9	CASSFRKNIQYF	TGTGCCAGCAGCTTCCGAAAAAACATTCAGTACTTC
few	.	15	TRBJ2-2	TRBV29-1	CSVWGAGSDTGELFF	TGCAGCGTTTGGGGGGCGGGATCAGACACCGGGGAGCTGTTTTTT
few	TRBD1	13	TRBJ2-2	TRBV15	CAVHRGLAGELFF	TGTGCCGTCCACAGGGGGCTGGCCGGGGAGCTGTTTTTT
.	TRBD1	16	TRBJ2-7	TRBV6-5	CASSYRPGQGSYEQYF	TGTGCCAGCAGTTATAGGCCGGGACAGGGGAGCTACGAGCAGTACTTC
.	.	16	TRBJ2-7	TRBV2	CASSDLGVGITYEQYF	TGTGCCAGCAGTGACCTGGGGGTGGGAATTACCTACGAGCAGTACTTC
.	TRBD1	12	TRBJ2-1	TRBV29-1	CSVETGYVEQFF	TGCAGCGTTGAGACAGGGTATGTTGAGCAGTTCTTC
.	.	16	TRBJ2-7	TRBV5-5	CACSLVGESSSYEQYF	TGTGCCTGCAGCTTGGTCGGGGAGAGCTCCTCCTACGAGCAGTACTTC
once	.	12	TRBJ1-2	TRBV15	CATSGRLGGYTF	TGTGCCACCAGCGGCAGGCTTGGTGGCTACACCTTC
.	TRBD1	16	TRBJ1-2	TRBV7-8	CASSLAGGQGTTGYTF	TGTGCCAGCAGCTTAGCCGGGGGACAGGGAACTACGGGCTACACCTTC
few	.	13	TRBJ2-1	TRBV29-1	CSGGGPARNEQFF	TGCAGCGGTGGGGGGCCGGCCCGCAATGAGCAGTTCTTC
.	TRBD1	16	TRBJ2-7	TRBV19	CASSPDDRGLPYEQYF	TGTGCCAGTAGCCCCGACGACAGGGGGCTCCCCTACGAGCAGTACTTC
.	TRBD1	15	TRBJ2-5	TRBV15	CATSRADRGQETQYF	TGTGCCACCAGCAGAGCCGACAGGGGGCAAGAGACCCAGTACTTC
few	TRBD2	14	TRBJ2-7	TRBV29-1	CSVGVAGAVYEQYF	TGCAGCGTTGGCGTAGCGGGAGCTGTCTACGAGCAGTACTTC
.	TRBD2	18	TRBJ2-5	TRBV27	CASSLFYMGGRADETQYF	TGTGCCAGCAGTTTATTCTATATGGGCGGGAGGGCCGATGAGACCCAGTACTTC
few	.	13	TRBJ2-7	TRBV20-1	CSARDRRAYEQYF	TGCAGTGCTAGAGATCGAAGAGCTTACGAGCAGTACTTC
few	.	14	TRBJ2-3	TRBV4-1	CASSQGLYTDTQYF	TGCGCCAGCAGCCAAGGACTTTACACAGATACGCAGTATTTT
few	.	16	TRBJ2-2	TRBV5-1	CASSLVPGDKVGELFF	TGCGCCAGCAGCTTGGTTCCCGGGGACAAGGTCGGGGAGCTGTTTTTT
few	.	13	TRBJ1-2	TRBV12-3/TRBV12-4	CASSEDLYYGYTF	TGTGCCAGCAGTGAAGACCTTTACTATGGCTACACCTTC
many	.	16	TRBJ2-2	TRBV5-1	CASSLDGRLNTGELFF	TGCGCCAGCAGCTTGGATGGCAGACTCAACACCGGGGAGCTGTTTTTT
few	.	16	TRBJ2-2	TRBV9	CASSVALQGPTGELFF	TGTGCCAGCAGCGTAGCCCTACAGGGACCCACCGGGGAGCTGTTTTTT
few	.	14	TRBJ1-4	TRBV12-3/TRBV12-4	CASTPGLPNEKLFF	TGTGCCAGCACTCCGGGACTGCCCAATGAAAAACTGTTTTTT
.	.	16	TRBJ2-1	TRBV29-1	CSVEDLGAPVLNEQFF	TGCAGCGTTGAAGATCTCGGGGCCCCAGTCCTCAATGAGCAGTTCTTC
few	TRBD2	16	TRBJ2-1	TRBV20-1	CSARGPGLAGHNEQFF	TGCAGTGCTAGAGGTCCGGGACTAGCGGGTCACAATGAGCAGTTCTTC
few	.	10	TRBJ2-5	TRBV29-1	CSVTLETQYF	TGCAGCGTGACACTAGAGACCCAGTACTTC
many	.	12	TRBJ2-1	TRBV4-1	CASSQISGKMVF	TGCGCCAGCAGCCAAATTTCGGGGAAGATGGTCTTC
.	.	17	TRBJ2-3	TRBV12-3/TRBV12-4	CASSLATGGPSTDTQYF	TGTGCCAGCAGTTTGGCCACCGGGGGGCCTAGCACAGATACGCAGTATTTT
many	.	14	TRBJ2-1	TRBV14	CASSQAQGYNEQFF	TGTGCCAGCAGCCAAGCACAGGGATACAATGAGCAGTTCTTC
many	TRBD2	19	TRBJ2-5	TRBV10-3	CAISEKGPGTTIAAETQYF	TGTGCCATCAGTGAGAAAGGGCCCGGGACTACCATAGCGGCAGAGACCCAGTACTTC